This TCR beta chain was identified during a study of prognosis after radiotherapy for stage I lung cancer. The study, taken as a whole, reports: Usage of the TRBV and TRBJ genes (in patients with versus without metastases) was reportedly different.

Of note for this clonotype: No antigen is known for it. The junction departs from the called germline gene at one end, perhaps through a read error.

The germline CDR1 and CDR2 sequences are MNHEY and SVGAGI. CDR3 length: 16 amino acids. It was by two-round multiplex PCR that TCR beta CDR3 was amplified from genomic DNA. Primers specific to each TRBV and TRBJ gene drove first-round PCR. From the multiplex PCR reads, TCRdb called clonotypes with MiXCR, one entry per CDR3 protein. The table shows around 59,000 distinct CDR3 sequences, with less than 30% occurring only once. The receptor was derived from a donor over 45 with non-small cell lung cancer. The rearrangement joins TRBV6-5 to TRBJ2-6; no clear D gene. The sample here was PBMCs, taken before or after stereotactic body radiation therapy (not recorded which). The CDR3 nucleotides read TGTGCCAGCAGTTACTCCGCCCAAACTGTGGCCAACTTCCTGACTTTC. The encoded protein is CASSYSAQTVANFLTF.